These 30 T cell receptor beta chains came from one sample sequenced in a study of Ad26.COV2.S vaccination and SARS-CoV-2 variants. Clones were read by immunoSEQ multiplex PCR, and TCRdb kept only the in-frame ones, dropping some. The profile shows around 250,000 clones, around 87% of them singletons. This sample's treatment: 15 to 20 received Ad26.COV2.S at low or high dose, single or two shots; 5 received placebo; per-sample allocation not given. On day 63 after the first injection, vaccine and placebo recipients gave samples. Sequencing was performed on peripheral blood, taken in a trial of Ad26.COV2.S vaccine versus placebo. Receptors were obtained from a person between 18 and 65 years old who received the Ad26.COV2.S COVID-19 vaccine or a placebo.

This sequence joins TRBV3-1 (or the pseudogene TRBV3-2) and TRBJ2-7, with D perhaps TRBD1 (5 bases). Between the trimmed V and J ends, which lost 4 bases and 6 bases, there was a span of 16 bases. Germline lookup yields CDR1 LGHDT and CDR2 YNNKEL (reference sequence). The CDR3 consists of 14 residues. CDR3 in amino acids: CASSPAAKGVEQYF. Here the CDR3 DNA reads TGTGCCAGCAGCCCCGCCGCAAAAGGGGTCGAGCAGTACTTC.

This chain joins TRBV12-5 and TRBJ1-1; D is possibly TRBD1 (5 bases). V was pared by 6 bases and J by 8 bases, with 16 bases between. Germline V lookup: CDR1 LGHNT, CDR2 FRNRAP. The CDR3 length is 13 residues. CDR3 loop: CASGATGQHEAFF. The CDR3 bases are TGTGCTAGTGGCGCTACAGGACAACACGAAGCTTTCTTT. Full variable domain (rest looked up from reference TRBV12-5 and TRBJ1-1): DARVTQTPRHKVTEMGQEVTMRCQPILGHNTVFWYRQTMMQGLELLAYFRNRAPLDDSGMPKDRFSAEMPDATLATLKIQPSEPRDSAVYFCASGATGQHEAFFGQGTRLTVV.

The chain is built from TRBV2 and TRBJ1-3, with D possibly being TRBD1 (5 bases). The CDR3 is made up of 14 amino acids. Germline lookup yields CDR1 SNHLY and CDR2 FYNNEI. Trimming removed 6 bases from V and 4 bases from J, with 13 bases in between. CDR3 region: CASRYSTGGNTIYF. The CDR3 DNA reads as TGTGCCAGCAGGTACAGTACAGGAGGAAACACCATATATTTT.

This rearrangement joins TRBV10-1 to TRBJ1-1; D is uncertain. CDR3 length equals 13 residues. Germline CDR1 reads WNHNN; CDR2 reads SYGVQD (reference sequence). Trimming removed 7 bases from V and 0 bases from J, with 9 bases in between. The CDR3 bases are TGCGCCAGCAAGAACAGCGTGAACACTGAAGCTTTCTTT. It yields the protein CASKNSVNTEAFF.

V gene TRBV4-1 combines with J gene TRBJ2-3; the D call may be TRBD1 or TRBD2 (5 bases each). The ends were cut back, 5 bases at V and 3 bases at J, with 15 bases in the middle. CDR3 length: 15 amino acids. From germline, CDR1 is MGHRA and CDR2 YSYEKL. The CDR3: CASSSEGLGTDTQYF. The CDR3 nucleotides read TGCGCCAGCAGCTCCGAGGGGCTGGGTACAGATACGCAGTATTTT.

CDR3 amino acids: CASSPGGGQPQHF. The CDR3 DNA is TGTGCCAGCAGCCCCGGAGGAGGACAGCCCCAGCATTTT. V usage is TRBV6-2 or TRBV6-3 and J usage is TRBJ1-5; D call uncertain. V lost 6 bases to trimming and J lost 7 bases, with 13 bases between them. The CDR3 consists of 13 residues. Germline V gene lookup returns CDR1 MNHEY and CDR2 SVGEGT.

The table lists this clone with a few counts. The chain joins TRBV6-1 to TRBJ2-7, with D maybe TRBD2 (5 bases). The germline CDR1 and CDR2 sequences are MNHNS and SASEGT. Trimming removed 1 base from V and 4 bases from J, with 14 bases in between. The CDR3 spans 15 residues. In DNA, the CDR3 is TGTGCCAGCAGTGAAGGACTTGGGAGTGTTTACGAGCAGTACTTC. Encoded protein: CASSEGLGSVYEQYF.

This chain uses TRBV3-1 (or the pseudogene TRBV3-2) with TRBJ2-1; TRBD2 matches 13 bases. The CDR3 runs 16 residues. With V trimmed by 4 bases and J by 6 bases, 6 bases remained unmatched. The germline CDR1 and CDR2 sequences are LGHDT and YNNKEL (reference sequence). For the CDR3, the DNA is TGTGCCAGCAGCCTAAGGACTAGCGGGAGAGGCAATGAGCAGTTCTTC. Amino acids: CASSLRTSGRGNEQFF.

The rearrangement links TRBV4-2 to TRBJ2-1, with D hard to call. The V end was cut by 1 base, the J end by 7 bases, with 23 bases between. Germline lookup yields CDR1 LGHNA and CDR2 YNFKEQ. The CDR3 has 18 residues. The CDR3 DNA follows: TGTGCCAGCAGCCAAGGGGTTTTCGACATAGGGCGGTTAAATGAGCAGTTCTTC. This codes for CASSQGVFDIGRLNEQFF.

Comments on this clone: At the DNA level, this CDR3 is encoded by other sequences in the same sample as well. The chain combines TRBV27 with TRBJ2-1, with unresolved D. The CDR3 loop spans 12 amino acids. V was pared by 1 base and J by 6 bases, with 4 bases between. Germline V lookup: CDR1 MNHEY, CDR2 SMNVEV (reference sequence). The CDR3 region is CASSLWGNEQFF. The CDR3 nucleotides are TGTGCCAGCAGTTTATGGGGCAATGAGCAGTTCTTC.

Remarks on this clone: Other DNA sequences in this specimen translate into the identical CDR3. The CDR3 region is CASSLNTGELFF. The CDR3 nucleotides are TGTGCCAGCAGCTTAAACACCGGGGAGCTGTTTTTT. This chain connects TRBV9 to TRBJ2-2; D ambiguous. The V end was cut by 4 bases, the J end by 2 bases, with 3 bases between. The length of the CDR3 is 12 residues. Germline-derived CDR1 and CDR2 are SGDLS and YYNGEE.

The V call is TRBV7-2, the J call TRBJ1-5; D gene uncertain. The CDR3 is 15 amino acids. Trimming pared 7 bases from V and 5 bases from J, leaving 18 bases between. The germline V gene encodes CDR1 SGHTA and CDR2 FQGNSA. The chain's CDR3 is CASTSWEGLDQPQHF. For the CDR3, the DNA is TGTGCCAGCACCTCGTGGGAGGGCTTAGATCAGCCCCAGCATTTT.

The chain carries TRBV24-1 and TRBJ1-3; D gene ambiguous. Looked up from germline, CDR1 is KGHDR and CDR2 is SFDVKD. CDR3 size: 18 residues. The germline V and J ends were trimmed by 0 bases and 5 bases, with 19 bases remaining between them. DNA of the CDR3: TGTGCCACCAGTGATTTGCTTCTCCCAAATATCGATCGAAACACCATATATTTT. Protein product: CATSDLLLPNIDRNTIYF.

This clone showed up just a few times. This chain links TRBV2 with TRBJ1-5; tentative D call: TRBD1 (6 bases). Trimming shortened V by 1 base and J by 6 bases, and 10 bases separated the two germline ends. The CDR3 sequence is 14 residues long. CDR1 and CDR2 from the germline V gene are SNHLY and FYNNEI. The CDR3 nucleotides are TGTGCCAGCAGTGAAGAGGGGGGAGCTCAGCCCCAGCATTTT. Protein product: CASSEEGGAQPQHF.

The rearrangement links TRBV2 to TRBJ2-7; the D call may be TRBD1 or TRBD2 (6 bases each). This CDR3 has 14 residues. The germline V gene has CDR1 SNHLY and CDR2 FYNNEI. V was clipped by 8 bases and J by 3 bases, with 17 bases between them. The CDR3 reads CASGGLGGYYEQYF. The CDR3 nucleotides read TGTGCCAGCGGGGGGCTGGGGGGTTACTACGAGCAGTACTTC.

This clone has just one count. The J gene is TRBJ2-7, the V gene TRBV5-6; 9 bases are a match to TRBD2. This CDR3 region has 17 residues. CDR1 is SGHDT and CDR2 is YYEEEE in the germline V gene. V lost 1 base to trimming and J lost 3 bases; unmatched junction nucleotides: 11. CDR3 region: CASSLTTSGLGNYEQYF. The DNA of the CDR3 is TGTGCCAGCAGCTTGACCACTAGCGGGCTGGGGAACTACGAGCAGTACTTC.

The J gene is TRBJ1-1, the V gene TRBV7-2; TRBD1 is a possible D gene (5 bases). CDR3 size: 14 residues. Trimming removed 5 bases at V and 5 bases at J, with 15 bases between. Germline values: CDR1 SGHTA, CDR2 FQGNSA. The DNA of the CDR3 is TGTGCCAGCAGCGTGACCTGGGGGGGGACTGAAGCTTTCTTT. Encoded protein: CASSVTWGGTEAFF.

The V call is TRBV9, the J call TRBJ2-6; D remains unclear. V lost 1 base and J 0 bases, leaving 17 bases between the germline ends. The germline V gene encodes CDR1 SGDLS and CDR2 YYNGEE. The CDR3 covers 19 residues. The CDR3 spells CASSVYMIGPDSGANVLTF. CDR3 bases: TGTGCCAGCAGCGTATATATGATTGGGCCCGACTCTGGGGCCAACGTCCTGACTTTC.

Turning to this clone: The same CDR3 also results from other DNA sequences found in this sample. The gene calls are TRBV4-1 and TRBJ1-2, with D unclear. Germline V gene data show CDR1 as MGHRA and CDR2 as YSYEKL. This CDR3 spans 15 amino acids. Trimming cost V 1 base and J 0 bases, with 9 bases left between them. Here the CDR3 DNA reads TGCGCCAGCAGCCAAGGAGGATCTCCTAACTATGGCTACACCTTC. Its protein is CASSQGGSPNYGYTF.

The J gene is TRBJ2-7, the V gene TRBV5-1; D tentatively reads TRBD1 or TRBD2 (5 bases each). The V and J ends lost 0 bases and 6 bases respectively, with 13 bases between them. Germline V gene lookup returns CDR1 SGHRS and CDR2 YFSETQ. This CDR3 has 14 residues. In DNA, the CDR3 is TGCGCCAGCAGCTTGGCCGGGACCTCAAGCGAGCAGTACTTC. It encodes CASSLAGTSSEQYF.

This chain uses TRBV20-1 with TRBJ1-2; D may be TRBD1 (6 bases). Trimming cost V 6 bases and J 8 bases, with 13 bases left between them. Germline V lookup: CDR1 DFQATT, CDR2 SNEGSKA (reference sequence). There are 11 residues in the CDR3. The CDR3 DNA follows: TGCAGTGCGTACAGGGTTCACGGCTACACCTTC. Protein product: CSAYRVHGYTF.

The chain recombines TRBV1 with TRBJ1-3. TRBV1 is annotated as a pseudogene. The CDR3 consists of 16 residues. CDR3 sequence: CTSSQTGLDLGNTIYF. In DNA form, the CDR3 reads TGCACCAGCAGCCAAACTGGACTAGACCTCGGAAACACCATATATTTT.

The chain links TRBV5-6 to TRBJ1-5, with TRBD1 as a possible D gene (5 bases). Between the trimmed V and J ends, which lost 5 bases and 0 bases, there was a span of 9 bases. Germline V lookup: CDR1 SGHDT, CDR2 YYEEEE. The CDR3 runs to 14 residues. CDR3 region: CASRPGHSNQPQHF. The CDR3 region has the DNA TGTGCCAGCAGACCGGGGCATAGCAATCAGCCCCAGCATTTT.

This chain uses TRBV19 with TRBJ1-6; 11 bases match TRBD1. The CDR3 consists of 18 residues. V lost 3 bases, J lost 1 base, and 5 bases stayed unmatched. Germline V gene data show CDR1 as LNHDA and CDR2 as SQIVND (reference sequence). The CDR3 is CASSIGQGARSYNSPLHF. The DNA for the CDR3 is TGTGCCAGTAGTATTGGACAGGGGGCGCGATCCTATAATTCACCCCTCCACTTT.

In nucleotides, the CDR3 is TGTGCCAGCAGTTACTCGCTGGACTATGGCTACACCTTC. As protein: CASSYSLDYGYTF. The rearrangement uses TRBV6-6 and TRBJ1-2; no firm D call. Per the germline V gene, CDR1 is MNHNY and CDR2 is SVGAGI (reference sequence). This CDR3 region has 13 residues. V shed 0 bases and J shed 3 bases, with 5 bases lying between them.

This clone was recorded once. The rearrangement joins TRBV19 to TRBJ2-7; 12 bases match TRBD1. Per germline, CDR1 LNHDA and CDR2 SQIVND (reference sequence). The V segment lost 5 bases and the J segment 6 bases; nucleotides outside the gene matches: 8. The CDR3 spans 15 residues. CDR3 in DNA: TGTGCCAGTAGTGGCCGGGACAGGGGGCTTCGCGAGCAGTACTTC. Protein: CASSGRDRGLREQYF.

The rearrangement joins TRBV25-1 to TRBJ1-3; D gene unclear. Germline V gene sequence: CDR1 MGHDK, CDR2 SYGVNS. Deletions cut 5 bases from V and 0 bases from J, with 2 bases between. The CDR3 spans 12 residues. The CDR3, as DNA: TGTGCCAGCAGTCTCTCTGGAAACACCATATATTTT. It encodes CASSLSGNTIYF. The whole variable domain, filled in from reference TRBV25-1 and TRBJ1-3, reads EADIYQTPRYLVIGTGKKITLECSQTMGHDKMYWYQQDPGMELHLIHYSYGVNSTEKGDLSSESTVSRIRTEHFPLTLESARPSHTSQYLCASSLSGNTIYFGEGSWLTVV.

This chain links TRBV30 with TRBJ2-2; D gene uncertain. Trimming removed 1 base at V and 0 bases at J, with 9 bases between. Germline loops: CDR1 GTSNPN, CDR2 SVGIG (reference sequence). The CDR3 is 15 amino acids. Written as DNA, the CDR3 is TGTGCCTGGAGTGATTGGAATTCGAACACCGGGGAGCTGTTTTTT. It translates to CAWSDWNSNTGELFF.

The V gene is TRBV4-1, the J gene TRBJ1-5, with D unclear. Per germline, CDR1 MGHRA and CDR2 YSYEKL. This CDR3 has 14 residues. Trimming took 1 base from V and 5 from J, leaving 9 bases between them. CDR3 nucleotide sequence: TGCGCCAGCAGCCAAGGGACCGTTCATCAGCCCCAGCATTTT. Its translation is CASSQGTVHQPQHF.

The genes are TRBV9 and TRBJ2-1, with TRBD1 as a possible D gene (5 bases). CDR3 length: 14 amino acids. Deletions cut 4 bases from V and 0 bases from J, with 8 bases between. From germline, CDR1 is SGDLS and CDR2 YYNGEE. CDR3 DNA sequence: TGTGCCAGCAGCAGGGGTAGCTCCTACAATGAGCAGTTCTTC. As protein: CASSRGSSYNEQFF.